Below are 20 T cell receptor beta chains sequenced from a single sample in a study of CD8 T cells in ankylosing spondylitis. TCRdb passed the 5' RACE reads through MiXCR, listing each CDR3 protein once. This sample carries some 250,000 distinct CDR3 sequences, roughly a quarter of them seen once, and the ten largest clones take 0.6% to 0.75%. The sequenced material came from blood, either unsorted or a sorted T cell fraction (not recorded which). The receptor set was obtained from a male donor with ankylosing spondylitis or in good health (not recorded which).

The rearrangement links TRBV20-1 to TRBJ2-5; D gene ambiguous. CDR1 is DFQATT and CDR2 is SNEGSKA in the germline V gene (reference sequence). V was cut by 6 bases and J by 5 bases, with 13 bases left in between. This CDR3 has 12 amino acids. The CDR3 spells CSALPRFETQYF. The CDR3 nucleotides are TGCAGTGCACTCCCTCGGTTTGAGACCCAGTACTTC.

The CDR3: CASSLWTSSYNEQFF. The CDR3 DNA is TGTGCCAGCAGCTTATGGACATCGTCCTACAATGAGCAGTTCTTC. The chain is built from TRBV7-2 and TRBJ2-1, with TRBD1 as a possible D gene (5 bases). Germline V gene data show CDR1 as SGHTA and CDR2 as FQGNSA. CDR3 length: 15 residues. The V end lost 2 bases, the J end lost 1 base, and 9 bases lay between the germline ends.

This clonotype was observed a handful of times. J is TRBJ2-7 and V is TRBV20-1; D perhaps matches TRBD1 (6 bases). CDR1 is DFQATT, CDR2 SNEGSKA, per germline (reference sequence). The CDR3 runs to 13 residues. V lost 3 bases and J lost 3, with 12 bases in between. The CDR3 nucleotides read TGCAGTGCTAGGCGGCAGGGGCTCTACGAGCAGTACTTC. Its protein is CSARRQGLYEQYF.

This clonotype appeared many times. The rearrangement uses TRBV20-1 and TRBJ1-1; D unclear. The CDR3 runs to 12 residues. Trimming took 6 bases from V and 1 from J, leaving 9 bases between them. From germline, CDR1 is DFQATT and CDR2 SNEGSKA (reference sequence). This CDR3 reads CSASGTNTEAFF. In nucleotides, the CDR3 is TGCAGTGCCAGCGGTACGAACACTGAAGCTTTCTTT.

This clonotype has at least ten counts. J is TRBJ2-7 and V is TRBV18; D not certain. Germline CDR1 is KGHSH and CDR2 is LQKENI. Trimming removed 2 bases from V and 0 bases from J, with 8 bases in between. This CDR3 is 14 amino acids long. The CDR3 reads CASSPGRSSYEQYF. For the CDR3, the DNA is TGTGCCAGCTCACCAGGTAGGAGCTCCTACGAGCAGTACTTC.

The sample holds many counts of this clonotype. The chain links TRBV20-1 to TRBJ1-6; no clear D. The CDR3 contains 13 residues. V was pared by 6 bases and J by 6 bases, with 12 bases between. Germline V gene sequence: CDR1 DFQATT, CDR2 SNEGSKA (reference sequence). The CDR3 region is CSAISATNSPLHF. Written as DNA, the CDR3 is TGCAGTGCCATTTCGGCCACTAATTCACCCCTCCACTTT.

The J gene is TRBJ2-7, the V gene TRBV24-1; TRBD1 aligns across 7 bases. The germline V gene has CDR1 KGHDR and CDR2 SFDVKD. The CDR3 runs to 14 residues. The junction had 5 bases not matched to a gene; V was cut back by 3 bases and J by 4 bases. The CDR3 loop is CATSDQDRAYEQYF. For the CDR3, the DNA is TGTGCCACCAGTGATCAAGACAGGGCTTACGAGCAGTACTTC.

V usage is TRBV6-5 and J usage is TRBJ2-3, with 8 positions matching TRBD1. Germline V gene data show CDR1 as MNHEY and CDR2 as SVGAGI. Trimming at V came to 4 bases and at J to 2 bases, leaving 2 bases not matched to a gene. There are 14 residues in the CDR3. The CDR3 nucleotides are TGTGCCAGCAGTTTGGACAGGGCCACAGATACGCAGTATTTT. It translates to CASSLDRATDTQYF.

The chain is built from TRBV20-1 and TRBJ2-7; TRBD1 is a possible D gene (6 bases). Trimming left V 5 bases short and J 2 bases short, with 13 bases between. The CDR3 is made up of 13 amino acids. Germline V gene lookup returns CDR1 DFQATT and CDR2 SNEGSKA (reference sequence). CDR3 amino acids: CSARRDKTYEQYF. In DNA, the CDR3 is TGCAGTGCTCGCCGGGACAAGACCTACGAGCAGTACTTC.

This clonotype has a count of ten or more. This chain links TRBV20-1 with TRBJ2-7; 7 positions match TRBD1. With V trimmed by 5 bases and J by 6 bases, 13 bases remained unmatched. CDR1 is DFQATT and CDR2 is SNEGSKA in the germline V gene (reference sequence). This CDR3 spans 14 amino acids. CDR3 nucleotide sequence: TGCAGTGCTCCCAGAGCTACAGGGGCTCGCGAGCAGTACTTC. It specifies CSAPRATGAREQYF.

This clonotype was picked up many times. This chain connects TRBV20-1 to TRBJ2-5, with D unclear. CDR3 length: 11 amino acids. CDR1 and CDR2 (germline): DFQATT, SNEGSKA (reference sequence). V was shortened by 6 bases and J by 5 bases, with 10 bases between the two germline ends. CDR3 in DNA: TGCAGTGCCCCCCGTGGCGAGACCCAGTACTTC. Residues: CSAPRGETQYF.

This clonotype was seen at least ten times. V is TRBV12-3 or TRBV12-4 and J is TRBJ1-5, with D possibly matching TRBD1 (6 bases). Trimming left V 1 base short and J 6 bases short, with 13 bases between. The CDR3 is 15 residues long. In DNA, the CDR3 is TGTGCCAGCAGTTTAGACAGGGCGTCGGGTCAGCCCCAGCATTTT. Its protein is CASSLDRASGQPQHF.

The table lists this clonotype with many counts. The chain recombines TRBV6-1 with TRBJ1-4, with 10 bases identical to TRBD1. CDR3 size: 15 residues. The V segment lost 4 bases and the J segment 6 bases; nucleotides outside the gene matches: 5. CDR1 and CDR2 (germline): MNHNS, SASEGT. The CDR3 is CASSAATGGYEKLFF. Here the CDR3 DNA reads TGTGCCAGCAGTGCTGCGACAGGGGGCTATGAAAAACTGTTTTTT.

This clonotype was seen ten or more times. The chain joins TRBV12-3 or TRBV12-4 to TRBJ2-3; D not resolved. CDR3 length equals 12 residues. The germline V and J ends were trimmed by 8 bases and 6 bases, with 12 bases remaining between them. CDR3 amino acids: CASGPYWDTQYF. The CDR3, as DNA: TGTGCCAGCGGCCCTTATTGGGATACGCAGTATTTT.

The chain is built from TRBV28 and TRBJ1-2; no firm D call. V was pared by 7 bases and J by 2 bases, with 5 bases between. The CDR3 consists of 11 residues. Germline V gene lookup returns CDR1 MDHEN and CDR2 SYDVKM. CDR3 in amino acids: CASTWNYGYTF. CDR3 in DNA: TGTGCCAGCACCTGGAACTATGGCTACACCTTC.

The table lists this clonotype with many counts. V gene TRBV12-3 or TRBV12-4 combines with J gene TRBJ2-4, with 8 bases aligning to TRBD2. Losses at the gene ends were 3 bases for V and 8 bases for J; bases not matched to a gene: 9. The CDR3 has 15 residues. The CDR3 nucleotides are TGTGCCAGCAGTTTGGGGGACCTCGGGGGGGACATTCAGTACTTC. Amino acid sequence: CASSLGDLGGDIQYF.

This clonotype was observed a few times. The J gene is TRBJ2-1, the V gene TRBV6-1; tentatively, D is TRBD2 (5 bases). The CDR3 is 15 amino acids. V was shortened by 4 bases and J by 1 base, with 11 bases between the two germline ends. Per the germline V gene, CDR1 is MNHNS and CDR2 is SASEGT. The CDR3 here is CASSALTGSYNEQFF. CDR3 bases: TGTGCCAGCAGTGCCCTGACGGGATCCTACAATGAGCAGTTCTTC.

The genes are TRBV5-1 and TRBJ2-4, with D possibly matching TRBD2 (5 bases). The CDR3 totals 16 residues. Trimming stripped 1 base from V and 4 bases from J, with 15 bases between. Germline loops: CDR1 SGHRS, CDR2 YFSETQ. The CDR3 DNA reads TGCGCCAGCAGCTTGATCGCTGGGAGCCCGAAAAACATTCAGTACTTC. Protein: CASSLIAGSPKNIQYF.

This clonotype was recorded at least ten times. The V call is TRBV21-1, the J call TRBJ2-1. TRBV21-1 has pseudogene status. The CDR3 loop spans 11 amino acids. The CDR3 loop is CASSNSNEQFF. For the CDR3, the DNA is TGTGCCAGCAGCAACAGCAATGAGCAGTTCTTC.

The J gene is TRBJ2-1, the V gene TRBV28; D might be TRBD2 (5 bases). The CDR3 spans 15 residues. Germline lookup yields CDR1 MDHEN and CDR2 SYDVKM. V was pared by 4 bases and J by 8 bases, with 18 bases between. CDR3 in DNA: TGTGCCAGCAGTTCACGGGAACACGGGGTCGATGAGCAGTTCTTC. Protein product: CASSSREHGVDEQFF.